Listed below are T cell receptor beta chains from one sample, sequenced in a study of cytomegalovirus exposure and HLA in healthy donors. Profiled with immunoSEQ multiplex PCR; TCRdb holds only in-frame clones, not every one. The sample contains roughly 150,000 clones, 82% of which appear only once. What was sequenced was PBMCs. The receptors shown here come from a woman aged 45-65 years in good health and CMV-seropositive. Each CDR3 is given with its conserved first and last residue. A D gene is named only where the DNA matches it firmly. The size field is filled for only some rows; it gives once, few, many or a size class.

cdr3_length | d_call | clone_size | j_call | v_call | cdr3_aa | cdr3_nt
15 | TRBD1 | . | TRBJ1-4 | TRBV29-1 | CSVVGPGQANEKLFF | TGCAGCGTTGTGGGGCCGGGACAGGCTAATGAAAAACTGTTTTTT
16 | . | . | TRBJ1-1 | TRBV9 | CASSAPKTGRNTEAFF | TGTGCCAGCAGCGCCCCGAAAACAGGGCGGAACACTGAAGCTTTCTTT
15 | TRBD2 | . | TRBJ2-7 | TRBV11-2 | CASSTPTSGGTEQYF | TGTGCCAGCAGCACCCCGACTAGCGGGGGAACCGAGCAGTACTTC
16 | TRBD1 | few | TRBJ2-7 | TRBV27 | CASSRPPGTGVYEQYF | TGTGCCAGCAGTCGACCCCCCGGGACAGGGGTTTACGAGCAGTACTTC
11 | . | . | TRBJ1-2 | TRBV27 | CASKAAYGYTF | TGTGCCAGCAAGGCGGCTTATGGCTACACCTTC
12 | TRBD1 | . | TRBJ1-1 | TRBV7-9 | CASIPGGTEAFF | TGTGCCAGCATCCCAGGGGGGACTGAAGCTTTCTTT
13 | . | . | TRBJ2-6 | TRBV9 | CASTGSGANVLTF | TGTGCCAGCACGGGCTCTGGGGCCAACGTCCTGACTTTC
16 | TRBD2 | . | TRBJ2-1 | TRBV15 | CATSRDLSGGNNEQFF | TGTGCCACCAGCAGAGACCTTTCGGGGGGGAACAATGAGCAGTTCTTC
15 | . | . | TRBJ2-7 | TRBV6-1 | CASSEGAALSYEQYF | TGTGCCAGCAGTGAAGGGGCTGCCCTCTCCTACGAGCAGTACTTC
13 | . | . | TRBJ1-1 | TRBV7-2 | CASSYFDSTEAFF | TGTGCCAGCAGCTACTTCGACAGCACTGAAGCTTTCTTT
13 | . | . | TRBJ1-4 | TRBV10-2 | CASRTGSLEKLFF | TGCGCCAGCAGAACCGGGAGCCTTGAAAAACTGTTTTTT
14 | . | . | TRBJ1-1 | TRBV7-3 | CASSATGRNTEAFF | TGTGCCAGCAGCGCAACAGGGAGGAACACTGAAGCTTTCTTT
10 | . | . | TRBJ1-6 | TRBV10-3 | CAIPNSPLHF | TGTGCCATCCCAAATTCACCCCTCCACTTT
18 | . | . | TRBJ2-1 | TRBV7-2 | CASSLAGLTIIANNEQFF | TGTGCCAGCAGCTTAGCGGGACTCACAATTATAGCGAACAATGAGCAGTTCTTC
14 | TRBD1 | . | TRBJ2-1 | TRBV12-5 | CASCRDSSYNEQFF | TGTGCTAGTTGCCGGGACAGTTCCTACAATGAGCAGTTCTTC
14 | . | . | TRBJ1-2 | TRBV7-8 | CASSLGGPNYGYTF | TGTGCCAGCAGCTTAGGGGGGCCTAACTATGGCTACACCTTC
14 | . | . | TRBJ1-1 | TRBV7-6 | CASSLSGFGTEAFF | TGTGCCAGCAGCTTATCGGGTTTCGGCACTGAAGCTTTCTTT
13 | TRBD1 | . | TRBJ1-2 | TRBV5-1 | CASSWDRDYGYTF | TGCGCCAGCAGCTGGGACAGGGACTATGGCTACACCTTC
14 | . | . | TRBJ1-1 | TRBV18 | CASSQTDSNTEAFF | TGTGCCAGCTCACAGACAGACTCTAACACTGAAGCTTTCTTT
16 | . | . | TRBJ2-2 | TRBV9 | CASSVATGANTGELFF | TGTGCCAGCAGCGTCGCGACAGGAGCGAACACCGGGGAGCTGTTTTTT
15 | . | . | TRBJ1-4 | TRBV5-4 | CASSAGGYGNEKLFF | TGTGCCAGCAGCGCCGGGGGGTACGGTAATGAAAAACTGTTTTTT
16 | TRBD1 | once | TRBJ2-2 | TRBV27 | CASSVARTGGGGELFF | TGTGCCAGCAGCGTAGCGAGGACAGGGGGCGGCGGGGAGCTGTTTTTT
16 | TRBD1 | . | TRBJ2-5 | TRBV10-3 | CAISESRDRNLETQYF | TGTGCCATCAGTGAGTCGAGGGACAGGAATCTGGAGACCCAGTACTTC
13 | . | . | TRBJ1-2 | TRBV5-1 | CASSREDSRGYTF | TGCGCCAGCAGCCGTGAGGACAGTCGCGGCTACACCTTC
12 | . | . | TRBJ2-2 | TRBV28 | CASSSSTGELFF | TGTGCCAGCAGCTCTTCCACCGGGGAGCTGTTTTTT
14 | TRBD2 | few | TRBJ2-7 | TRBV7-6 | CASSPTSGGYEQYF | TGTGCCAGCAGCCCAACTAGCGGGGGCTACGAGCAGTACTTC
12 | . | . | TRBJ1-5 | TRBV29-1 | CSVGEDNQPQHF | TGCAGCGTGGGAGAGGACAATCAGCCCCAGCATTTT
14 | . | . | TRBJ2-1 | TRBV5-1 | CASSPPGRYNEQFF | TGCGCCAGCAGCCCCCCCGGGAGATACAATGAGCAGTTCTTC
13 | . | . | TRBJ1-5 | TRBV6-5 | CATKAGVNQPQHF | TGTGCCACTAAGGCGGGGGTCAATCAGCCCCAGCATTTT
18 | . | once | TRBJ1-6 | TRBV7-8 | CASSSLVGGSSYNSPLHF | TGTGCCAGCAGCTCCTTGGTGGGGGGTAGCTCCTATAATTCACCCCTCCACTTT
15 | . | . | TRBJ2-3 | TRBV11-2 | CASSLGRGPGDTQYF | TGTGCCAGCAGCTTAGGGCGGGGCCCCGGGGATACGCAGTATTTT
16 | TRBD1 | . | TRBJ1-1 | TRBV11-3 | CASSPEFKGANTEAFF | TGTGCCAGCAGCCCGGAATTTAAGGGGGCTAACACTGAAGCTTTCTTT
17 | TRBD1 | . | TRBJ1-1 | TRBV10-3 | CAITRDRGRIIPAEAFF | TGTGCCATCACCCGGGACAGGGGGCGCATTATTCCGGCTGAAGCTTTCTTT
14 | . | . | TRBJ2-1 | TRBV19 | CASSNASLSGEQFF | TGTGCCAGTAGTAACGCTAGCTTGTCGGGTGAGCAGTTCTTC
16 | TRBD1 | . | TRBJ1-5 | TRBV4-3 | CASSQDVGQGFQPQHF | TGCGCCAGCAGCCAAGACGTGGGACAGGGATTTCAGCCCCAGCATTTT
13 | . | . | TRBJ1-5 | TRBV29-1 | CSASADSNQPQHF | TGCAGCGCGTCTGCGGATAGCAATCAGCCCCAGCATTTT
13 | . | . | TRBJ1-1 | TRBV7-6 | CASSPDSSTEAFF | TGTGCCAGCAGTCCAGACTCGAGCACTGAAGCTTTCTTT
14 | TRBD1 | . | TRBJ1-5 | TRBV7-2 | CASSSQGAGQPQHF | TGTGCCAGCAGCTCACAGGGGGCGGGCCAGCCCCAGCATTTT
16 | . | . | TRBJ1-5 | TRBV15 | CATSSTGQNINQPQHF | TGTGCCACCAGCAGCACGGGACAAAACATCAATCAGCCCCAGCATTTT
14 | TRBD1 | . | TRBJ2-7 | TRBV14 | CASSQPGTAYEQYF | TGTGCCAGCAGCCAACCCGGGACAGCCTACGAGCAGTACTTC
13 | . | few | TRBJ1-1 | TRBV30 | CAWSTQIYTEAFF | TGTGCCTGGAGTACACAGATCTACACTGAAGCTTTCTTT
15 | . | . | TRBJ2-6 | TRBV27 | CASSSIGVGANVLTF | TGTGCCAGCAGTTCCATCGGGGTGGGGGCCAACGTCCTGACTTTC
13 | . | . | TRBJ1-1 | TRBV29-1 | CSVAFVPDTEAFF | TGCAGCGTTGCCTTTGTCCCGGACACTGAAGCTTTCTTT
15 | . | . | TRBJ1-3 | TRBV2 | CASSETVSSGNTIYF | TGTGCCAGCAGCGAAACAGTTAGCTCTGGAAACACCATATATTTT
16 | TRBD1 | . | TRBJ2-2 | TRBV4-3 | CASSQQDRGLTGELFF | TGCGCCAGCAGCCAACAGGACAGGGGACTGACCGGGGAGCTGTTTTTT
21 | . | . | TRBJ1-6 | TRBV13 | CASSLVSPPTRGRRYNSPLHF | TGTGCCAGCAGCTTAGTGTCCCCTCCTACAAGAGGGAGGAGATATAATTCACCCCTCCACTTT
17 | TRBD2 | . | TRBJ2-4 | TRBV13 | CASSLHAWTSGKVIQYF | TGTGCCAGCAGCCTACATGCGTGGACTAGCGGGAAGGTCATTCAGTACTTC
13 | . | . | TRBJ1-1 | TRBV7-3 | CASSLLKGGLAFF | TGTGCCAGCAGCTTATTGAAGGGCGGGCTTGCTTTCTTT
13 | . | . | TRBJ2-3 | TRBV30 | CALGGARTDTQYF | TGTGCCTTGGGGGGGGCCCGCACAGATACGCAGTATTTT
12 | TRBD1 | . | TRBJ1-2 | TRBV29-1 | CSGRDSYYGYTF | TGCAGCGGTCGGGACAGCTATTATGGCTACACCTTC
14 | . | . | TRBJ1-3 | TRBV7-2 | CASRSTGYGNTIYF | TGTGCCAGCAGATCAACAGGGTATGGAAACACCATATATTTT
11 | . | . | TRBJ1-3 | TRBV19 | CASSIDITIYF | TGTGCCAGTAGTATCGACATCACCATATATTTT
13 | . | once | TRBJ1-2 | TRBV30 | CAWNGGTNYGYTF | TGTGCCTGGAATGGGGGGACGAACTATGGCTACACCTTC